The following is a TCR beta chain sequence with its context. Its antigen is not known. These data belong to a study of post-analysis software for immune sequencing data. General study results and limits: Batch-matched samples strongly co-clustered by F measure. Patients with multiple sclerosis recorded significantly lower normalized Chao1 diversity than controls, the study found.

Prepared libraries of TCR beta cDNA carried unique molecular identifiers. T cells numbering about 0.85 to 11 million gave rise to around 460,000 cDNA molecules. Using its own MiXCR run on the PCR reads, TCRdb lists one record per CDR3 protein. The sample records hundreds of thousands of distinct CDR3 sequences, 45% being singletons. Source material: blood. This TCR came from a girl aged 10 to 17 with multiple sclerosis.

The CDR3 DNA follows: TGCGCCAGCAGCCACGGGGAAGGGGGGACCTACGAGCAGTACTTC. Protein sequence: CASSHGEGGTYEQYF. The chain couples TRBV4-3 to TRBJ2-7; possibly TRBD1 or TRBD2 for D (6 bases each). There are 15 residues in the CDR3. V gave up 3 bases and J gave up 2 bases, with 14 bases separating them. Germline V gene data show CDR1 as LGHNA and CDR2 as YSLEER.